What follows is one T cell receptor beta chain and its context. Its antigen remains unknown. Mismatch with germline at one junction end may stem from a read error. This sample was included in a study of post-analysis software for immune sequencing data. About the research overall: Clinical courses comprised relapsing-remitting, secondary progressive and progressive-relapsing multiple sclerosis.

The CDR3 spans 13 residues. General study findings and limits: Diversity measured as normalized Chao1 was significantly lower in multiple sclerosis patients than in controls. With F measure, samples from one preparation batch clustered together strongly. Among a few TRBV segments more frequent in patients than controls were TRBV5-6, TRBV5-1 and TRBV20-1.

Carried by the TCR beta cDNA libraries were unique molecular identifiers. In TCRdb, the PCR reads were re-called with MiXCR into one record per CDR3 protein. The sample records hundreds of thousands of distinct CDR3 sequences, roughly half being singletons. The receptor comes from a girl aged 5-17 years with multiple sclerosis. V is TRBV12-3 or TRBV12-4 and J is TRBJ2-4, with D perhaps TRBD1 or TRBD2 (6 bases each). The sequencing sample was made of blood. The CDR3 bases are TGTGCCAGCAGTTGGGGGGCCAAGAACATTCAGTACTTC. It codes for CASSWGAKNIQYF.